This T cell receptor (beta chain) was profiled in a study of long-term antiretroviral therapy in people with HIV (dated 2022 in TCRdb). Looking at the study overall: The earliest samples were collected roughly a decade before the 2015 WHO recommendation for immediate ART, at a time when ART was usually postponed until CD4 counts fell. No cross-contamination during QIAcube processing turned up in test extractions that ran a monoclonal T-cell line alongside around 32 polyclonal samples. This retrospective serial study examined whether starting ART and sustained HIV suppression were associated with changes in the composition and diversity of the TRB repertoire in peripheral blood. Eleven of the 30 participants with HIV were female. The cohort contributed about 200 cryopreserved PBMC samples from around 33 adults with confirmed HIV infection, collected serially over a mean of approximately six years (range 1-12).

The immunoSEQ hsTCRB v3.0 assay was used at survey level resolution to sequence the TRB variable region. A depth of about 35,000-55,000 T-cell genomes per sample was targeted for TRB sequencing. TRB libraries were pooled and sequenced on an Illumina MiSeq using a v3 150-cycle kit. On the study's bioinformatics: Repertoire analysis was run in R within a reproducible Nextflow workflow that covered QC, data transformation and analysis. Custom analyses were implemented in LymphoSeq2, an R package for AIRR-Seq data exploration. A few samples yielding fewer than 5000 total TRB sequences were excluded, leaving 150 to 200 analyzed HIV repertoires. Among the roughly 190 retained HIV repertoires, some 60 were collected before ART initiation and under 150 after ART initiation. Repertoires were downsampled to 5000 TRB nucleotide sequences, and summary statistics were averaged over 100 downsampling iterations. TRB sequences were retained for analysis only if CDR3 regions of at least seven amino acids were present. Two measures captured diversity: a Shannon entropy-derived clonality score and the Gini coefficient. In the repertoire networks, any two of the top 5000 CDR3 amino acid sequences were connected whenever the two sequences differed by an edit distance of one. Antigen specificity groups and MHC restriction were predicted for TRB CDR3 amino acid sequences with GLIPH2. To flag known CMV, EBV, HIV or tissue antigen associations, CDR3 amino acid sequences were matched against VDJdb and McPAS-TCR. Pre-ART, post-ART and control groups were compared with Wilcoxon signed-rank tests and Holm-Bonferroni correction. What TCRdb holds here is the immuneACCESS table cut down to in-frame rearrangements. Part of the clones is not present; checked against another copy, under half of the missing clones reflect an unresolved V gene, and the others are unexplained. The D gene and trimming were derived from the DNA, and the V and J assignments and clone size from that table. For this sample there are about 21,000 clones; 70% to 85% appear just once. The ten largest clones take up approximately 4.5% of the sample.

Comments on this clone: Its antigen is currently not known. The input lacks base qualities; no much larger clone sits a single base away.

To be included, a participant needed at least one PBMC sample from before ART initiation plus at least two post-ART samples. Treatment was received in the United States of America by all participants with HIV. Before DNA extraction, cryopreserved samples containing roughly 0.9-11 million PBMC were thawed and washed. At the time of the earliest PBMC sample for each participant with HIV, ages ranged from about 23 to 60 years. PBMC samples were contributed by each participant from 1-4 timepoints before ART initiation and 2-8 timepoints after ART initiation, with a median of 7 samples. For every participant, serial HIV viral load, CD4+ T-cell count, ART history and demographic data were obtained. A Qiagen kit on a QIAcube was used to extract genomic DNA from unsorted PBMC, with samples processed in batches of 12. The investigation overall reported the following: Since PBMC availability was limited, sequencing covered only the TCR beta chain, with no alpha chain pairing. Inferences about post-ART repertoire changes were limited because no data were available on ART adherence, viral resistance or therapy changes. A significant increase in TRB diversity was found to be associated with ART initiation, although TRB diversity was observed to remain significantly below that of transplant donor controls even after long-term ART. CDR3 length ranges in HIV repertoires were narrower than in controls, and network structure suggested an antigen-experienced repertoire with only a slight naive shift after ART. Because pre-ART samples had limited cell numbers, unsorted PBMC were profiled rather than sorted CD4+ and CD8+ T cells. Expanded TRB clones identified before ART initiation dominated the repertoire at all time points, although this dominance fluctuated and declined in many PLHIV after ART. The samples span the years 2004 to 2017, and the ART regimens used at that time may not be as effective as current regimens.

Clipping removes 0 bases from V and 4 bases from J, with 3 as the unmatched junction base count. Including the terminal cysteine and phenylalanine, the CDR3 comprises 15 residues. Of the read, only the CDR3 DNA is kept; its 45 bases are in frame from base 1. CDR1 and CDR2 are read off the germline V gene as LGHNA and YSLEER. The sample consisted of unsorted PBMCs, taken 0.5 years after starting antiretroviral therapy. This TCR was recovered from a man aged 18 to 30 with HIV. The rearranged segments are TRBV4-3 and TRBJ2-7, and TRBD2 aligns with 10 junction nucleotides. The CDR3 region reads CASSQDPAGGYEQYF. The DNA sequence is given as TGCGCCAGCAGCCAAGACCCAGCGGGAGGGTACGAGCAGTACTTC.